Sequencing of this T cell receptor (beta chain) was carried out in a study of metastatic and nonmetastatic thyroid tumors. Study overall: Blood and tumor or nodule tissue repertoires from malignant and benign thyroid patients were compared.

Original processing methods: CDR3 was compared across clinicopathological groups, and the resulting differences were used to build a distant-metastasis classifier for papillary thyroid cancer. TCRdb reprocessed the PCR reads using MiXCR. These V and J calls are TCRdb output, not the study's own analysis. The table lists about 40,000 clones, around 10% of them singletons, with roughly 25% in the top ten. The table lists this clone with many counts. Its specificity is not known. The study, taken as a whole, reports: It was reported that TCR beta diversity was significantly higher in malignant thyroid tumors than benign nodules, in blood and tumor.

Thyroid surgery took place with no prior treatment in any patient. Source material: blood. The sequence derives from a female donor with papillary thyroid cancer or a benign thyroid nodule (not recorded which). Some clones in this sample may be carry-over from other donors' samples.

In DNA form, the CDR3 reads TGCGCCAGCAGCCCGGCCGTAGAACGCGGTACCTACGAGCAGTACTTC. Amino acids: CASSPAVERGTYEQYF. V gene TRBV5-1 combines with J gene TRBJ2-7; D remains unclear. Germline V gene lookup returns CDR1 SGHRS and CDR2 YFSETQ. V dropped 4 bases and J dropped 2 bases, with 19 bases sitting between them. CDR3 length: 16 residues.